The clone carrying this TCR beta chain turned up a few times. The antigen is unknown. These data are taken from a study of metastatic and nonmetastatic thyroid tumors. The wider study: Repertoire comparisons spanned blood and tumor or nodule tissue from malignant and benign thyroid patients.

Study conclusions and caveats: Relative to benign nodules, malignant thyroid tumors were reportedly characterized by significantly elevated TCR beta diversity in blood and tumor.

Per the original data handling: A papillary thyroid cancer distant-metastasis classifier was built from CDR3 differences across clinicopathological groups. Using MiXCR, TCRdb reanalyzed the PCR reads. TCRdb, not the original authors, processed these V and J calls. The top ten clones hold approximately 3.8% of a sample with roughly 41,000 clones, about a sixth of them seen once. Not a single patient had been given any form of treatment at any point before undergoing thyroid surgery. The clonotype was recovered from a female donor with papillary thyroid cancer or a benign thyroid nodule (not recorded which). Some clones in this sample may be carry-over from other donors' samples. Sequences were obtained from blood.

CDR3 in DNA: TGTGCCAGCAGTTCCCACGGACTAGCGGGAGCAGATACGCAGTATTTT. It encodes CASSSHGLAGADTQYF. The chain combines TRBV27 with TRBJ2-3, with TRBD2 matching 13 bases. The germline gives CDR1 MNHEY, CDR2 SMNVEV (reference sequence). The CDR3 sequence is 16 residues long. Unmatched junction bases numbered 5, after V lost 4 bases and J lost 4 bases.